This T cell receptor (beta chain) was recorded in a study of CD8 T cells in Susac syndrome. The CDR3 runs to 17 residues. V lost 3 bases to trimming and J lost 4 bases; unmatched junction nucleotides: 9. Germline V CDR1 and CDR2: GTSNPN, SVGIG (reference sequence). TEMRA cells were FACS-enriched, with CD8+ and CD4+ T cells isolated negatively. Random hexamers primed reverse transcription of about 0.5 to 1 ug RNA. By means of immunoSEQ multiplex PCR, TCR beta CDR3 spanning 54 Vbeta and 13 Jbeta underwent amplification. MiXCR, applied by TCRdb to the immunoSEQ multiplex PCR reads, yields one record per CDR3 protein. The sample holds 120,000 or so distinct CDR3 sequences, about 93% seen once.

The specimen sequenced was CD4+ T cells from PBMCs. The chain links TRBV30 to TRBJ2-1, with 13 bases that match TRBD2. The receptor's source is a human donor in good health. The CDR3 DNA follows: TGTGCCTGGAGCATATCCGGGACTAGCGGGATTTACAATGAGCAGTTCTTC. It is translated as CAWSISGTSGIYNEQFF.